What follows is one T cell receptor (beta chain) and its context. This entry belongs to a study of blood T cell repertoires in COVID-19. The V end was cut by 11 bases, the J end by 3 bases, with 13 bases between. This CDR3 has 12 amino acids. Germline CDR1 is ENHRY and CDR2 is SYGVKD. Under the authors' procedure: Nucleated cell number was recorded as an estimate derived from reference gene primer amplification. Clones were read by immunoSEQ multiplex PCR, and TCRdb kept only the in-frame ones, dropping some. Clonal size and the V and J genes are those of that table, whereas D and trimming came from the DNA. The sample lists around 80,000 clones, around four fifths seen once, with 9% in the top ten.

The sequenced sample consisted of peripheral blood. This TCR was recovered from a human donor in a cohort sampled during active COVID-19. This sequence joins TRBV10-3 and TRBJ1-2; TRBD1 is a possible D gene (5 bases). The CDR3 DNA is TGTGCCTCCAGGGCGGGGGACTATGGCTACACCTTC. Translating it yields CASRAGDYGYTF.